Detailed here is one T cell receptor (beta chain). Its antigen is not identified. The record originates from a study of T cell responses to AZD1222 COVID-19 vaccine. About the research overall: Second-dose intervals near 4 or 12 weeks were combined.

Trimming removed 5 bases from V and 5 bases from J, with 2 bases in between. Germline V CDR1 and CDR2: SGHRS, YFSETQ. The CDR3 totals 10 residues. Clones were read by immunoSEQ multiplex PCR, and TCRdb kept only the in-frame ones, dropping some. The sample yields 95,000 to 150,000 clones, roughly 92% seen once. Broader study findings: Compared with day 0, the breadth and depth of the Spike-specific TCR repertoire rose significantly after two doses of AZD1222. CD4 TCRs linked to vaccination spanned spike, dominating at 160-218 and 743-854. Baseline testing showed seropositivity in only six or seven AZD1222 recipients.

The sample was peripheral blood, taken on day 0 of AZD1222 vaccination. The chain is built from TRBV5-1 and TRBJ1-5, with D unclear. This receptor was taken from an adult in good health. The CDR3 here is CASRHQPQHF. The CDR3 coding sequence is TGCGCCAGCAGGCATCAGCCCCAGCATTTT.